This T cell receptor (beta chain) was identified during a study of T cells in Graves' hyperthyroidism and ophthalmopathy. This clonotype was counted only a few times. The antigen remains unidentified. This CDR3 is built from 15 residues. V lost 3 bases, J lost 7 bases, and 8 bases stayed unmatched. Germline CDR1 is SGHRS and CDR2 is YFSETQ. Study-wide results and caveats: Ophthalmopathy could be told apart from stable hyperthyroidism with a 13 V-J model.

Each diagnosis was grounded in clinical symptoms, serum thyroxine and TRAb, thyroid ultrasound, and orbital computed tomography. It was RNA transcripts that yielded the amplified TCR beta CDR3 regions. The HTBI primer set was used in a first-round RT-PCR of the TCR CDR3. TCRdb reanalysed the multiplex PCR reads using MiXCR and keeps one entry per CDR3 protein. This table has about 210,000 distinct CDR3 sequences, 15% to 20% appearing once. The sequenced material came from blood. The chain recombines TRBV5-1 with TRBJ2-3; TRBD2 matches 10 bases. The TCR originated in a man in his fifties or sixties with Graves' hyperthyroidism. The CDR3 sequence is CASSSLAGGVYTQYF. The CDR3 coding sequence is TGCGCCAGCAGCTCCTTAGCGGGAGGAGTTTATACGCAGTATTTT.